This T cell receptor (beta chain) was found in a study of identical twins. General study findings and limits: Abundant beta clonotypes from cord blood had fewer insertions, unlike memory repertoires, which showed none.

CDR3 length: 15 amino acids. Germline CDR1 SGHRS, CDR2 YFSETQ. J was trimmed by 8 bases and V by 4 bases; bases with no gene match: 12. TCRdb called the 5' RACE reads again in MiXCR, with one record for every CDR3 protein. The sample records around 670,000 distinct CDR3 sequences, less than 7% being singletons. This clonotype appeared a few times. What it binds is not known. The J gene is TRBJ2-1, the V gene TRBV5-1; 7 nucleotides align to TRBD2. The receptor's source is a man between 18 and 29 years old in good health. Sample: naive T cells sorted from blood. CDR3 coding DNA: TGCGCCAGCAGCGTAAGCGGGATTACCGACTATGAGCAGTTCTTC. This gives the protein CASSVSGITDYEQFF.